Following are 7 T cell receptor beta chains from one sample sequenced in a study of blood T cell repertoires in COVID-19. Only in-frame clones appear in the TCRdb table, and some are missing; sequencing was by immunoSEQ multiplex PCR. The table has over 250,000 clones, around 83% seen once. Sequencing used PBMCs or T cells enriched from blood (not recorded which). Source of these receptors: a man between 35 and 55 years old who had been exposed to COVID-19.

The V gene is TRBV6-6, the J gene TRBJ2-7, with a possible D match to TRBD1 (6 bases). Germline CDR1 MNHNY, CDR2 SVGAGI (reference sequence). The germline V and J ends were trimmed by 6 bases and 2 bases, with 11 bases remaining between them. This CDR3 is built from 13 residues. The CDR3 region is CASSYDRPYEQYF. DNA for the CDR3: TGTGCCAGCAGCTACGACAGGCCCTACGAGCAGTACTTC.

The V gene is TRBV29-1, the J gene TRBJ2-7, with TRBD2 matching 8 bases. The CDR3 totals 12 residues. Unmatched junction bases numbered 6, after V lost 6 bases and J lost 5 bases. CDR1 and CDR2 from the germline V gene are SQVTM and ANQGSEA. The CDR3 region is CSVQRESHEQYF. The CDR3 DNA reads TGCAGCGTCCAGCGGGAGTCCCACGAGCAGTACTTC.

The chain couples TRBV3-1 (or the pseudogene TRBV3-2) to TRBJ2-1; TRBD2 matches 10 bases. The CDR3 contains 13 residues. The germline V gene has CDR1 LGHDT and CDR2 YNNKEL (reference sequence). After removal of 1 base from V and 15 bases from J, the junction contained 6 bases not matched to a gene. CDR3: CASSQGLAGVRFF. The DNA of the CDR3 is TGTGCCAGCAGCCAAGGCCTAGCGGGAGTTCGGTTCTTC.

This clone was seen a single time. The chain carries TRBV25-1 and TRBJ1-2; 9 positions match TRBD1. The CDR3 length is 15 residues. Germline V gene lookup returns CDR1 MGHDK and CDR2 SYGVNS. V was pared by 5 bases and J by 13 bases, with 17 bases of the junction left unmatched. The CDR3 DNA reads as TGTGCCAGCAGTCCAACACAGGGGGCCCTCGCCGTGGCCACCTTC. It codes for CASSPTQGALAVATF.

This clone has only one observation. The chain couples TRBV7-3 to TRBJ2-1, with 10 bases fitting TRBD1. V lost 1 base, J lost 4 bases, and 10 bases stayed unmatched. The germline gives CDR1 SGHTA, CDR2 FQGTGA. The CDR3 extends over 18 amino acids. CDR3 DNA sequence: TGTGCCAGCAGCTTAAGGACAGGGGGGGTTGAGAATTACAATGAGCAGTTCTTC. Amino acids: CASSLRTGGVENYNEQFF.

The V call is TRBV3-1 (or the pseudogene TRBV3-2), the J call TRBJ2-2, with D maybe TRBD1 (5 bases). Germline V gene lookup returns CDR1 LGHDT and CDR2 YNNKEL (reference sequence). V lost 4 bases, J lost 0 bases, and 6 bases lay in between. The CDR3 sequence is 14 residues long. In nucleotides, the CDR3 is TGTGCCAGCAGCCCGACAGCGAACACCGGGGAGCTGTTTTTT. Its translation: CASSPTANTGELFF.

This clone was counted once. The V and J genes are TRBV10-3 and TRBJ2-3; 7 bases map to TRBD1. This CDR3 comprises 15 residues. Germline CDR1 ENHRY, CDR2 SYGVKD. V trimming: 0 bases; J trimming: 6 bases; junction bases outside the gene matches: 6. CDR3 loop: CAISESWQGDDTQYF. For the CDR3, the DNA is TGTGCCATCAGTGAGTCGTGGCAGGGGGACGATACGCAGTATTTT.